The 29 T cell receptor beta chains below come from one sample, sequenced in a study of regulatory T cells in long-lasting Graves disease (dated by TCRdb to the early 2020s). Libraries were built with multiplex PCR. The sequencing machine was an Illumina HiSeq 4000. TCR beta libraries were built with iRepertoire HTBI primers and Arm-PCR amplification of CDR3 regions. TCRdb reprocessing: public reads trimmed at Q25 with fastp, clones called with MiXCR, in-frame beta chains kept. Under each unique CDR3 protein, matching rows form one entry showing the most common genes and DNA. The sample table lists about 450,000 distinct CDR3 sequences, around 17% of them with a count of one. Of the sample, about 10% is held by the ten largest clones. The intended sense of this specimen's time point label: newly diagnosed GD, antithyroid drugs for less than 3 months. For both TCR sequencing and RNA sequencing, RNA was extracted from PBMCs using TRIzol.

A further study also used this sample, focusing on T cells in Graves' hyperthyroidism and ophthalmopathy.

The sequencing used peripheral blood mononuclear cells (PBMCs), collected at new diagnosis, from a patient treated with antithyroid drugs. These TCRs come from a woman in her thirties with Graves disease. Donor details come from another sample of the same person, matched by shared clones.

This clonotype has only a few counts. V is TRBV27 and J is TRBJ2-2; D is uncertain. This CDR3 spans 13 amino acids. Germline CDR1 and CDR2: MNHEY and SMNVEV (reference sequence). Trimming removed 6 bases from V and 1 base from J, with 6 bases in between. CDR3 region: CASSSQNTGELFF. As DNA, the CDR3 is TGTGCCAGCAGCTCCCAGAACACCGGGGAGCTGTTTTTT.

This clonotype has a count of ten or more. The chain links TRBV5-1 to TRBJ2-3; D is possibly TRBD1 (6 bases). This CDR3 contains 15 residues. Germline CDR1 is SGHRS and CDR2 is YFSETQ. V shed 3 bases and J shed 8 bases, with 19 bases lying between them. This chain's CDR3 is CASSSTATGLGTQYF. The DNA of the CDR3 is TGCGCCAGCAGCTCGACGGCGACAGGCCTGGGTACGCAGTATTTT.

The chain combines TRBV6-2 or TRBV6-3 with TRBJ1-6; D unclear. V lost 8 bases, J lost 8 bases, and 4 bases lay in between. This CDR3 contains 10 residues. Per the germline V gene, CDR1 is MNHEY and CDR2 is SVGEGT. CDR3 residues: CASGDSPLHF. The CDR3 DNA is TGTGCCAGCGGGGATTCACCCCTCCACTTT.

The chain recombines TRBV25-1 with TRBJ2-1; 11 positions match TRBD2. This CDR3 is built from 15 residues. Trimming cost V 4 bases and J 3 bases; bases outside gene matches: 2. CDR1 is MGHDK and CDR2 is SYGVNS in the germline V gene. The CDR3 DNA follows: TGTGCCAGCAGTGGGGGGACTAGCGGCTACAATGAGCAGTTCTTC. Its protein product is CASSGGTSGYNEQFF. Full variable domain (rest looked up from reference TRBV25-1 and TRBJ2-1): EADIYQTPRYLVIGTGKKITLECSQTMGHDKMYWYQQDPGMELHLIHYSYGVNSTEKGDLSSESTVSRIRTEHFPLTLESARPSHTSQYLCASSGGTSGYNEQFFGPGTRLTVL.

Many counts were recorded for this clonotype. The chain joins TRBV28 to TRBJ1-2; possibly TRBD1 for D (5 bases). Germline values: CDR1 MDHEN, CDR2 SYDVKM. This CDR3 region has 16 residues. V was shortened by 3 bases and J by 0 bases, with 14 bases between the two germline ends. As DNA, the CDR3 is TGTGCCAGCAGTTTGGGGGTAGCAAGCTCTAACTATGGCTACACCTTC. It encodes CASSLGVASSNYGYTF.

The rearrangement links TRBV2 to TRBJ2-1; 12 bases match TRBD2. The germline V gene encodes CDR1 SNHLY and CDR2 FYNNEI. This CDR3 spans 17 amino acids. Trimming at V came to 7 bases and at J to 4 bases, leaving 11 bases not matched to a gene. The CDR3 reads CASTISTSGSRYNEQFF. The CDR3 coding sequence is TGTGCCAGCACCATCTCGACTAGCGGGAGTCGATACAATGAGCAGTTCTTC. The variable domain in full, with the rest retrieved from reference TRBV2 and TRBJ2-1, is EPEVTQTPSHQVTQMGQEVILRCVPISNHLYFYWYRQILGQKVEFLVSFYNNEISEKSEIFDDQFSVERPDGSNFTLKIRSTKLEDSAMYFCASTISTSGSRYNEQFFGPGTRLTVL.

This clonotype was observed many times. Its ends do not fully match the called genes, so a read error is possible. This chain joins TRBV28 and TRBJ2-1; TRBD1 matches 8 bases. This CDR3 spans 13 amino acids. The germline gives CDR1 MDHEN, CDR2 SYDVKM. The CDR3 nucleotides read TGTGCCAGCAGTTTAATATCGGGACAGGAGGGCTCCTTC. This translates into CASSLISGQEGSF. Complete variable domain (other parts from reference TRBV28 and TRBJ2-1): DVKVTQSSRYLVKRTGEKVFLECVQDMDHENMFWYRQDPGLGLRLIYFSYDVKMKEKGDIPEGYSVSREKKERFSLILESASTNQTSMYLCASSLISGQEGSFGPGTRLTVL.

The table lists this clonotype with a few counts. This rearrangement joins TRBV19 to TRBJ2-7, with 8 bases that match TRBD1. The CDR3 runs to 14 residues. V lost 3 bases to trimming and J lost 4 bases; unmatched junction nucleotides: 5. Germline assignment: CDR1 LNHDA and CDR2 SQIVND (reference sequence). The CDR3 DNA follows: TGTGCCAGTAGTATTGTGGACAGGGTGTACGAGCAGTACTTC. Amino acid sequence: CASSIVDRVYEQYF.

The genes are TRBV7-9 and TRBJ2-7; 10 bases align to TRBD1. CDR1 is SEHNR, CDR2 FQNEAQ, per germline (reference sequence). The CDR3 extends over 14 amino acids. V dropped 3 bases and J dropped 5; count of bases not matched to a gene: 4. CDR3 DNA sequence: TGTGCCAGCAGCTTTGCCGGGACAGGGGACGAGCAGTACTTC. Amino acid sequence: CASSFAGTGDEQYF.

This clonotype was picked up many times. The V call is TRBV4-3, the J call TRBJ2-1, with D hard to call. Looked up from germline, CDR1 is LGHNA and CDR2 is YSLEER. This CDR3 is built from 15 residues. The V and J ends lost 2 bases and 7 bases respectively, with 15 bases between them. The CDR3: CASSQSTGFGNEQFF. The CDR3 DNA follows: TGCGCCAGCAGCCAATCGACCGGGTTTGGGAATGAGCAGTTCTTC.

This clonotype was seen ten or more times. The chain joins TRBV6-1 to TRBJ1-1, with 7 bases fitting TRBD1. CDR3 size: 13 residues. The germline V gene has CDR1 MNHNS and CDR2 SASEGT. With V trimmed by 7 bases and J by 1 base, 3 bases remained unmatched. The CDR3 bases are TGTGCCAGCACCGACAGGGAGAACACTGAAGCTTTCTTT. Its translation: CASTDRENTEAFF.

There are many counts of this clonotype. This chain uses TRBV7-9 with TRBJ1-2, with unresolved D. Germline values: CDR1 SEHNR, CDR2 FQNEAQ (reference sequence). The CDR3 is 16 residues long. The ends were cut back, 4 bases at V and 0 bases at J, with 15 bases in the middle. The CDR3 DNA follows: TGTGCCAGCAGCTCCACCGGGATCCCACCTAACTATGGCTACACCTTC. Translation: CASSSTGIPPNYGYTF.

The DNA for the CDR3 is TGTGCCAGCAACCAAAGGAACAATCAGCCCCAGCATTTT. Translating it yields CASNQRNNQPQHF. V is TRBV6-1 and J is TRBJ1-5; D gene ambiguous. Germline lookup yields CDR1 MNHNS and CDR2 SASEGT. V was cut by 7 bases and J by 3 bases, with 10 bases left in between. This CDR3 contains 13 residues.

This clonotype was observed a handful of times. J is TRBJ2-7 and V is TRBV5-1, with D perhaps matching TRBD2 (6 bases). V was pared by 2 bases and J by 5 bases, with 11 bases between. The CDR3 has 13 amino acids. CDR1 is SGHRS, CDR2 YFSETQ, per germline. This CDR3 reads CASSFSGDHEQYF. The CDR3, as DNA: TGCGCCAGCAGCTTCTCGGGGGACCACGAGCAGTACTTC.

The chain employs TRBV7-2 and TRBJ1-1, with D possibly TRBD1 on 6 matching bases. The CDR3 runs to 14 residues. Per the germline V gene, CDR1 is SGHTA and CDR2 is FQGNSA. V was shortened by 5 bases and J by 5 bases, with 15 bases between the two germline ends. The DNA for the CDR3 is TGTGCCAGCAGCCTCGGGCGGGGGCTTACTGAAGCTTTCTTT. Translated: CASSLGRGLTEAFF.

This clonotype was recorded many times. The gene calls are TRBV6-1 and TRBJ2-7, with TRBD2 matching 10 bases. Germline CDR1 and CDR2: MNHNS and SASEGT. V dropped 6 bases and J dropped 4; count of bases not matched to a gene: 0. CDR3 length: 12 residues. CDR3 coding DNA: TGTGCCAGCAGGACTAGCGGGTACGAGCAGTACTTC. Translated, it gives CASRTSGYEQYF.

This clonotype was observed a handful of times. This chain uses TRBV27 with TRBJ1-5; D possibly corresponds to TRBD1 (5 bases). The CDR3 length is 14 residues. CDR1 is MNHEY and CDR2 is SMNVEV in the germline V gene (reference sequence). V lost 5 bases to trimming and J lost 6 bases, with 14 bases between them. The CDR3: CASSPRGVRQPQHF. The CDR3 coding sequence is TGTGCCAGCAGTCCACGGGGGGTGCGTCAGCCCCAGCATTTT.

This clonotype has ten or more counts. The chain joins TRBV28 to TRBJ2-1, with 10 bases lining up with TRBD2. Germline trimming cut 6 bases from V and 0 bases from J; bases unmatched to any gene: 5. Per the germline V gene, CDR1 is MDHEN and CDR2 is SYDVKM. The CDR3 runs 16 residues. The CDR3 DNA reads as TGTGCCAGCAGCTCCCCTAGCGGGAGCTCCTACAATGAGCAGTTCTTC. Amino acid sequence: CASSSPSGSSYNEQFF.

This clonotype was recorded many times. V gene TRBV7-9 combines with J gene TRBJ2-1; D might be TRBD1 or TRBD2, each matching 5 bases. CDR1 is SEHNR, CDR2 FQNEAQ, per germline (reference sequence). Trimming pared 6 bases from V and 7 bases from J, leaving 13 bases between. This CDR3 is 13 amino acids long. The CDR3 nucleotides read TGTGCCAGCAGTTCCTGGGACCAGAATGAGCAGTTCTTC. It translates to CASSSWDQNEQFF.

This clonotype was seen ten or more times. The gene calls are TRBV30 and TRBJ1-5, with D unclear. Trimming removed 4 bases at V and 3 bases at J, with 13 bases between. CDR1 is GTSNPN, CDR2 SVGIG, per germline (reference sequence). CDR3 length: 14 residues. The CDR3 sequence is CAWNLGRVNQPQHF. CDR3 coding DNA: TGTGCCTGGAATTTAGGGCGGGTCAATCAGCCCCAGCATTTT. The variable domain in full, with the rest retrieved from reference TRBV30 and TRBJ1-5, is SQTIHQWPATLVQPVGSPLSLECTVEGTSNPNLYWYRQAAGRGLQLLFYSVGIGQISSEVPQNLSASRPQDRQFILSSKKLLLSDSGFYLCAWNLGRVNQPQHFGDGTRLSIL.

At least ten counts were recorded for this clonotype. CDR3 bases: TGTGCCAGTAAGCACAGCAATCAGCCCCAGCATTTT. Its translation: CASKHSNQPQHF. This chain uses TRBV6-1 with TRBJ1-5; D not certain. V was cut by 9 bases and J by 1 base, with 7 bases left in between. Germline V gene data show CDR1 as MNHNS and CDR2 as SASEGT. The CDR3 has 12 residues.

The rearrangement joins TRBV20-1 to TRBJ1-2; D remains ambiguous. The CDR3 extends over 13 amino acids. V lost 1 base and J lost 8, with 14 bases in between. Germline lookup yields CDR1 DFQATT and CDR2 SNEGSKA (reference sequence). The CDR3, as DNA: TGCAGTGCTAGAGTCGGCGGATCGGACGGCTACACCTTC. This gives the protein CSARVGGSDGYTF.

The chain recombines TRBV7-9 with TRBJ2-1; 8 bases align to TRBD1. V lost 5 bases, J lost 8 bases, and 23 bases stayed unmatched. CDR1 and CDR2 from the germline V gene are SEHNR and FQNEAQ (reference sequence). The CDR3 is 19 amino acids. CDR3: CASSMMGVNRDRNFYEQFF. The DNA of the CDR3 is TGTGCCAGCAGCATGATGGGGGTAAACCGGGACAGGAATTTTTATGAGCAGTTCTTC.

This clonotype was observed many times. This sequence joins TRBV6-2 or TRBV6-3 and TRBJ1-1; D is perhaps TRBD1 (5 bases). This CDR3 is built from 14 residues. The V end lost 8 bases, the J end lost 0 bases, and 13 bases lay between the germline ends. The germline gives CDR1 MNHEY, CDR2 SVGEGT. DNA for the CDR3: TGTGCCAGCTATCGACAGATGATGAACACTGAAGCTTTCTTT. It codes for CASYRQMMNTEAFF.

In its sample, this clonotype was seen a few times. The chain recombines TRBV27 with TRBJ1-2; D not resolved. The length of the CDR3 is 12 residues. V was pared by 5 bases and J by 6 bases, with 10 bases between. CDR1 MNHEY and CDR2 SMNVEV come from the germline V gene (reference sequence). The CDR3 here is CASSPNNNGYTF. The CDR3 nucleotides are TGTGCCAGCAGTCCCAACAACAATGGCTACACCTTC.

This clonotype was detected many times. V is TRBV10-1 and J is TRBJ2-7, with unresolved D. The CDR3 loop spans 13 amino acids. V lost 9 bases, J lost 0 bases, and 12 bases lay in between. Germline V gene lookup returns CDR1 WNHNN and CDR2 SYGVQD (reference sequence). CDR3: CASQEQASYEQYF. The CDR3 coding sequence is TGCGCCAGTCAGGAGCAGGCCTCCTACGAGCAGTACTTC.

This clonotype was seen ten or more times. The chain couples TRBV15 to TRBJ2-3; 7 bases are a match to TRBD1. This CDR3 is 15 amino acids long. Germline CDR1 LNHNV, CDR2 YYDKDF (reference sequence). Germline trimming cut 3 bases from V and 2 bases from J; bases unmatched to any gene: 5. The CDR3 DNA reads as TGTGCCACCAGCAGTCGCAGGGGGTACACAGATACGCAGTATTTT. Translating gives CATSSRRGYTDTQYF.

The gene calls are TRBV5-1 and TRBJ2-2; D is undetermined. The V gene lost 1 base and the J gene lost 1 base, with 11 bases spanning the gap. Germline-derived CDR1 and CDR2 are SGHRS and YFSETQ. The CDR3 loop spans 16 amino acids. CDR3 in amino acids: CASSLNPEWNTGELFF. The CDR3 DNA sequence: TGCGCCAGCAGCTTGAACCCTGAGTGGAACACCGGGGAGCTGTTTTTT.

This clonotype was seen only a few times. CDR3 region: CASSLDRIRYGYTF. The CDR3 DNA reads as TGTGCCAGCAGCCTGGACAGGATAAGATATGGCTACACCTTC. The J gene is TRBJ1-2, the V gene TRBV5-5, with 7 bases fitting TRBD1. V trimming: 4 bases; J trimming: 5 bases; junction bases outside the gene matches: 8. CDR1 is SGHKS, CDR2 YYEKEE, per germline (reference sequence). There are 14 residues in the CDR3.